This T cell receptor (beta chain) was sequenced in a study of blood T cell repertoires in COVID-19. The germline V gene encodes CDR1 MDHEN and CDR2 SYDVKM. CDR3 length: 15 residues. With 2 bases clipped from V and 7 bases from J, the junction kept 7 bases outside the gene matches. Those enrolled, adults aged 18 to 89 years, came from about two dozen US areas. Participants were placed into cohorts based on the clinical history they reported. Recovery among Cohort 3 donors was established by two negative PCRs, clearance, or symptom resolution. Original analysis: By means of reference gene primer amplification, nucleated cell counts were estimated. Data came from immunoSEQ multiplex PCR; TCRdb stores just in-frame clones and leaves some out. The V and J calls and clone size are taken from that table; D and trimming were inferred from the DNA. The table has approximately 200,000 clones, just under 90% seen once.

What was sequenced was PBMCs or T cells enriched from blood (not recorded which). This chain links TRBV28 with TRBJ2-3, with 9 bases identical to TRBD1. This TCR derives from a man aged 30 to 45 who had recovered from COVID-19. Here the CDR3 DNA reads TGTGCCAGCAGTTTAAGGGGACAGGGCGTGAATACGCAGTATTTT. Its translation is CASSLRGQGVNTQYF.